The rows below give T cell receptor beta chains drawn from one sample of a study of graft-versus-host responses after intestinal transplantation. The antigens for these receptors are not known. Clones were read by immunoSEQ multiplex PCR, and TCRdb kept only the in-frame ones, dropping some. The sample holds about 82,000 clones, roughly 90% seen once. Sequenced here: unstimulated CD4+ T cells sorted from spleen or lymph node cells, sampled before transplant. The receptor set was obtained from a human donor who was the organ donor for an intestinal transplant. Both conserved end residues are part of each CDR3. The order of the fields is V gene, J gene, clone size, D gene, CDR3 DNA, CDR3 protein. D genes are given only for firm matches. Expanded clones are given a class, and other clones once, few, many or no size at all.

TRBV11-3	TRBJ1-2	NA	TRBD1	TGTGCCAGCAGCTTAGAATCCCAGGGACAGGACAACTATGGCTACACCTTC	CASSLESQGQDNYGYTF
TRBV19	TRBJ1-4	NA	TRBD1	TGTGCCAGTAACCGAGGACAGGGGGCTGAAAAACTGTTTTTT	CASNRGQGAEKLFF
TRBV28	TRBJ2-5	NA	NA	TGTGCCAGCAGTTTACTCGAGACCCAGTACTTC	CASSLLETQYF
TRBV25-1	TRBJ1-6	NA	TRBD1	TGTGCCAGCACCTCAGGGGACAGGGTTGACTCACCCCTCCACTTT	CASTSGDRVDSPLHF
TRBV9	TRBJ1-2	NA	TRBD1	TGTGCCAGCAGCGGCGAGGACAGGGGTGACTATGGCTACACCTTC	CASSGEDRGDYGYTF
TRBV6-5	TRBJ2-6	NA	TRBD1	TGTGCCAGCAGTTACGGACAGGGTGGGGCCAACGTCCTGACTTTC	CASSYGQGGANVLTF
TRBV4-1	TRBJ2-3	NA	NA	TGCGCCAGCAGCCAAGGGGCCGAGAGTACGCAGTATTTT	CASSQGAESTQYF
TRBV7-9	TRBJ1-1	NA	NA	TGTGCCAGCAGTTTCCTGCGGCAGAACACTGAAGCTTTCTTT	CASSFLRQNTEAFF
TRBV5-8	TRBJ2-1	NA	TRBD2	TGTGCCAGCAGCTCACGGACTAGATTTAGCGAGCAGTTCTTC	CASSSRTRFSEQFF
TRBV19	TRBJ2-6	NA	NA	TGTGCCAGTACCCCGGTAGACTCTCAAGCGAACGTCCTGACTTTC	CASTPVDSQANVLTF
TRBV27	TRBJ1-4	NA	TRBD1	TGTGCCAGCAGTTTTGGGCCAGGGGGAAAGGATGGTGAAAAACTGTTTTTT	CASSFGPGGKDGEKLFF
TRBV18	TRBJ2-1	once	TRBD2	TGTGCCAGCTCACCAGGGACTAGCGGGGGAAATGAGCAGTTCTTC	CASSPGTSGGNEQFF
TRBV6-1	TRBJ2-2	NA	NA	TGTGCCAGCACTAGAACAGGGTGGGGCACCGGGGAGCTGTTTTTT	CASTRTGWGTGELFF
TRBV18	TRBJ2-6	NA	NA	TGTGCCAGCCAAGGGACAGGGGCCAACGTCCTGACTTTC	CASQGTGANVLTF
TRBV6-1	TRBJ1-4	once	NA	TGTGCCAGCTACAGCAGTCGAGTAAATGAAAAACTGTTTTTT	CASYSSRVNEKLFF
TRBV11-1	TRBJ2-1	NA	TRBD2	TGTGCCAGCAGCACCGGGACTAGCGGTTACAATGAGCAGTTCTTC	CASSTGTSGYNEQFF
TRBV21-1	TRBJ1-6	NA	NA	TGTGCCAGCAGCAAAGGGGCCAAATCACCCCTCCACTTT	CASSKGAKSPLHF
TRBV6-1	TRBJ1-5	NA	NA	TGTGCCAGCAGTGTCCAGAATAGCAATCAGCCCCAGCATTTT	CASSVQNSNQPQHF
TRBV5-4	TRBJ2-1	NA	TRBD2	TGTGCCAGCAGCTTGGGTCCAGGGACTAGCGGGTTGAATGAGCAGTTCTTC	CASSLGPGTSGLNEQFF
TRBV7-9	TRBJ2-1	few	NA	TGTGCCAGCAGCTTAGGGAGCTCCTACAATGAGCAGTTCTTC	CASSLGSSYNEQFF
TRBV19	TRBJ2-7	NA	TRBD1	TGTGCCAGTAGTTTACCGGGACAGACTTTGAACGAGCAGTACTTC	CASSLPGQTLNEQYF
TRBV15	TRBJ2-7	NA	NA	TGTGCCACCAGCAGAGGACGAACCAGGGTTACCTCCTACGAGCAGTACTTC	CATSRGRTRVTSYEQYF
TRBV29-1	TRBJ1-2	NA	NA	TGCAGCGTGGGGGGACAAAGGGGGGGATTTAACTATGGCTACACCTTC	CSVGGQRGGFNYGYTF
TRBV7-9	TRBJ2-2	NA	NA	TGTGCCAGCAGCTTAGCCAGGGTGAACACCGGGGAGCTGTTTTTT	CASSLARVNTGELFF
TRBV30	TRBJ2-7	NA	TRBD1	TGTGCCTGGAGTGTTGGGACAGGGGTCTACGAGCAGTACTTC	CAWSVGTGVYEQYF
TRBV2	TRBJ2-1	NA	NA	TGTGCCAGCACCGAGGGAGTAGGGTCCTACAATGAGCAGTTCTTC	CASTEGVGSYNEQFF
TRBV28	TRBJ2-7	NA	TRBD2	TGTGCCAGCAGGACCTCGGCTAGCGGGGTCTACGAGCAGTACTTC	CASRTSASGVYEQYF
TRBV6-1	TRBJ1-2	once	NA	TGTGCCAGCCGTAGGGGACACGTGGATGGCTACACCTTC	CASRRGHVDGYTF
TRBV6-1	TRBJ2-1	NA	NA	TGTGCCAGCAGAACCGAGAGAAGCTCCTACAATGAGCAGTTCTTC	CASRTERSSYNEQFF
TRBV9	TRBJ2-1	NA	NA	TGTGCCAGCAGCGCAGAATCATGGCTCCACAATGAGCAGTTCTTC	CASSAESWLHNEQFF
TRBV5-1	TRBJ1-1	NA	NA	TGCGCCAGCAGCCCGGGACACCTCACTGAAGCTTTCTTT	CASSPGHLTEAFF
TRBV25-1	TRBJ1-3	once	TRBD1	TGTGCCAGCAGTGAATTGACAGGGGGGAGAAACACCATATATTTT	CASSELTGGRNTIYF
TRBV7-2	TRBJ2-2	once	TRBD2	TGTGCCAGCAGCTTAGCTCGACTAGCGGGAGGGTCCACCGGGGAGCTGTTTTTT	CASSLARLAGGSTGELFF
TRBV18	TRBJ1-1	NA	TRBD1	TGTGCCAGCTCACCAGGGACAGGGCGGAACACTGAAGCTTTCTTT	CASSPGTGRNTEAFF
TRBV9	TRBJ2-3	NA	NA	TGTGCCAGCAGCGAACCTAAGGATACGCAGTATTTT	CASSEPKDTQYF